Listed below are T cell receptor beta chains from one sample, sequenced in a study of T-cell reconstitution after alpha-beta-depleted transplantation in children. TCRdb reanalysed the PCR reads using MiXCR and keeps one entry per CDR3 protein. The data hold around 380,000 distinct CDR3 sequences, with roughly 10% observed a single time. The sequencing used PBMCs from the stem cell graft donor, collected from the stem cell graft. Every receptor here comes from a human donor who donated a stem cell graft to a child with acute myeloid leukemia. Each CDR3 is given with its conserved first and last residue. Expanded clones get a size class; other rows say once, few or many, or leave the size out.

TRBV6-1,few,CASRGRGGLNEQFF
TRBV30,NA,CAWTWGGQAGNTIYF
TRBV5-4,few,CASSGPQDNEQFF
TRBV20-1,NA,CSASPQGTSGNTIYF
TRBV27,few,CASSFRPNYGYTF
TRBV15,NA,CATSREGFRQPQHF
TRBV19,few,CASSIPPGVKDSGNTIYF
TRBV19,NA,CASSMVTGRKTQYF
TRBV30,NA,CAQASAGYTF
TRBV20-1,many,CSAGTGGVDTEAFF
TRBV12-3/TRBV12-4,many,CASSSGAVPLNEKLFF
TRBV12-3/TRBV12-4,NA,CASSLAGYSGKQETQYF
TRBV29-1,NA,CSVGLAGIADTQYF
TRBV12-3/TRBV12-4,NA,CASTLGGSMNTEAFF
TRBV12-3/TRBV12-4,NA,CASSLLSNEQYF
TRBV5-1,NA,CASSLRQGSYNSPLHF
TRBV5-1,many,CASSLTGQTGELFF
TRBV6-6,many,CASSYEDQPQHF
TRBV20-1,NA,CSATGTSTYEQYF
TRBV7-8,NA,CASSLNTGHGNTGELFF
TRBV6-1,NA,CASSPHDRKNQPKHF
TRBV11-1,few,CASSGPGQGLRADPSYGYTF
TRBV27,NA,CASSPFGTGASNQPQHF
TRBV12-3/TRBV12-4,few,CASRRQAIRTEAFF
TRBV24-1,few,CATMASGVDEQFF
TRBV3-2,many,CASSQARTSGTNEQFF
TRBV7-9,NA,CASSPTFGWGNTGELFF
TRBV20-1,NA,CSARVGNNQPQHF
TRBV4-2,few,CASSPQRQGTGNTIYF
TRBV29-1,NA,CSVGSGTSNTGELFF
TRBV5-6,many,CASSLDRGTGANVLTF
TRBV20-1,few,CSARGGSGTANTGELFF
TRBV27,few,CASSWSASHHYGYTF
TRBV4-3,NA,CASSQERVSETQYF
TRBV5-1,few,CASNRGGEAFF
TRBV4-2,few,CASSQEVSGAGVGDTQYF
TRBV25-1,many,CASSAPISGANVLTF
TRBV5-6,few,CASSTWTGGLVYEQYF
TRBV20-1,many,CSAGRGRPTDTQYF
TRBV4-3,NA,CASSQDGLAVYNEQFF
TRBV5-4,once,CASSSTFPADEQYF
TRBV5-1,NA,CASSFGSGTGRTEAFF
TRBV20-1,NA,CSARRPGGPGLYEQYF
TRBV5-1,few,CASREGTSGISTDTQYF
TRBV7-9,once,CASSLARQGSPLHF
TRBV20-1,many,CSAPVPGSYNEQFF
TRBV10-3,NA,CAISATGDGYTF
TRBV10-3,NA,CATAGTGKNTEAFF
TRBV7-8,many,CASSLERGAYQETQYF
TRBV10-3,NA,CAISGLAGGPYNEQFF
TRBV20-1,NA,CSARDLLAVRSNEQFF
TRBV5-5,many,CASSPGPGLVNQPQHF
TRBV5-1,NA,CASSLEVWEQFF
TRBV14,few,CASSPTTGQRQETQYF
TRBV5-4,few,CASSQQGGGGTQYF
TRBV7-2,NA,CASSQDAGGLGTEAFF
TRBV7-2,NA,CASSRNRGRPVDTQYF
TRBV7-2,few,CASSLARRSYNEQFF
TRBV20-1,medium-sized,CSARAGGTNTEAFF
TRBV7-2,NA,CASSLWISGENTQYF